The source of this T cell receptor (beta chain) is a study of T cell changes during pregnancy in multiple sclerosis (dated by TCRdb to the late 2010s). A note on the overall study: Changes in the T cell repertoire over the course of pregnancy were examined in this study in women with multiple sclerosis.

Points on this clone: Which antigen it targets is not known. The record has no base qualities; no much larger clone is one base away.

From the cysteine through the phenylalanine, the CDR3 covers 13 amino acids. This entry keeps only the CDR3 DNA: 39 bases, framed from base 1. Library creation used the immunoSEQ multiplex PCR assay. What TCRdb holds here is the immuneACCESS table cut down to in-frame rearrangements. Part of the clones is not present; checked against another copy, under half of the missing clones reflect an unresolved V gene, and the others are unexplained. The sample table lists around 79,000 clones, around nine tenths of them with a count of one. Together, the top ten hold roughly 0.44% of the sample. Source: CD4+ T cells from peripheral blood mononuclear cells, taken in the second trimester of pregnancy. This receptor was identified in a female donor with multiple sclerosis, enrolled in a pregnancy study. Recombination joined TRBV21-1 with TRBJ1-4; the D call of TRBD1 is as the table states it, not checked on the DNA. TRBV21-1 is deemed a pseudogene. At the DNA level, the sequence is TGTGCCAGCAGCGCCTACAGGTATGAAAAACTGTTTTTT. Its translation is CASSAYRYEKLFF.